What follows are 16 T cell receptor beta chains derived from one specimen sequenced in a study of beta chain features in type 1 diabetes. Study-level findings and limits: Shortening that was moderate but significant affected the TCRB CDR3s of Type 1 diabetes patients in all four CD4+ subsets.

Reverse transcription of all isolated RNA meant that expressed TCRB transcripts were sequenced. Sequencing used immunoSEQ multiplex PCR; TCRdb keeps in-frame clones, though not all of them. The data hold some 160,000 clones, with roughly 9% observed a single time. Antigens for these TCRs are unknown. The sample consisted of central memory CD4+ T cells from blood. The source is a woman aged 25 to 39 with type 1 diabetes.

This CDR3 reads CASSLMAVSYEQYF. The CDR3 nucleotides are TGTGCCAGCAGTTTAATGGCGGTCTCCTACGAGCAGTACTTC. The chain is built from TRBV28 and TRBJ2-7; no definite D call. The germline gives CDR1 MDHEN, CDR2 SYDVKM. This CDR3 spans 14 amino acids. V was shortened by 2 bases and J by 0 bases, with 8 bases between the two germline ends.

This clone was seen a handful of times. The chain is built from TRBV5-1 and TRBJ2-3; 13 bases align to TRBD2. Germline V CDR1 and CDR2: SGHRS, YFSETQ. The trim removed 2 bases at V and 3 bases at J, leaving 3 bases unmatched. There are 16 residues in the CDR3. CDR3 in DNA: TGCGCCAGCAGCTTACTAGCGGGAGGGAATACAGATACGCAGTATTTT. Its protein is CASSLLAGGNTDTQYF.

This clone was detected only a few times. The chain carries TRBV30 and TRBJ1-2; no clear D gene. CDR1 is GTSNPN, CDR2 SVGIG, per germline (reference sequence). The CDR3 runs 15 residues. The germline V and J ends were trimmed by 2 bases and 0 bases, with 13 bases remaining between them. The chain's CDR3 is CAWSKHSGANYGYTF. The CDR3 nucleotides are TGTGCCTGGAGTAAGCATAGCGGAGCTAACTATGGCTACACCTTC.

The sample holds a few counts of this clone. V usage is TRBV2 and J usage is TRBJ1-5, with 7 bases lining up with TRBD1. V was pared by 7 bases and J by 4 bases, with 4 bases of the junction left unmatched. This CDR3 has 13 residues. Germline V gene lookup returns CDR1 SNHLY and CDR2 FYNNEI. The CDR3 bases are TGTGCCAGCAAAGGGACAGAAAATCAGCCCCAGCATTTT. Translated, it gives CASKGTENQPQHF.

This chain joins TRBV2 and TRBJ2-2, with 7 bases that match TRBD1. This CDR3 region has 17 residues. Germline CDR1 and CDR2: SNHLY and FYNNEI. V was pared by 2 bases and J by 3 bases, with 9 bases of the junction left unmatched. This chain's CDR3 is CASSESRGRVDTGELFF. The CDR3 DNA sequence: TGTGCCAGCAGTGAAAGTAGGGGGCGCGTGGACACCGGGGAGCTGTTTTTT.

The CDR3 spells CARTGTSGYEQYF. CDR3 nucleotide sequence: TGTGCCAGAACCGGGACTAGCGGCTACGAGCAGTACTTC. The rearrangement joins TRBV2 to TRBJ2-7; TRBD2 matches at 11 bases. The V segment lost 9 bases and the J segment 3 bases; nucleotides outside the gene matches: 4. The CDR3 sequence is 13 residues long. CDR1 SNHLY and CDR2 FYNNEI come from the germline V gene. Together with reference TRBV2 and TRBJ2-7, the CDR3 gives the full variable domain: EPEVTQTPSHQVTQMGQEVILRCVPISNHLYFYWYRQILGQKVEFLVSFYNNEISEKSEIFDDQFSVERPDGSNFTLKIRSTKLEDSAMYFCARTGTSGYEQYFGPGTRLTVT.

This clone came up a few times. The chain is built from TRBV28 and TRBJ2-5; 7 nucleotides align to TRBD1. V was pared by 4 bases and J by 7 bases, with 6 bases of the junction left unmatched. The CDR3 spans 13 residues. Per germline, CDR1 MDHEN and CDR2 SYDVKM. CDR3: CASSSTGPMTQYF. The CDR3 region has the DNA TGTGCCAGCAGTTCGACAGGGCCGATGACCCAGTACTTC.

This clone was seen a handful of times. This CDR3 reads CASRTSLPRDRTPEAFF. CDR3 DNA: TGTGCCAGCAGGACGAGCCTTCCCCGGGACAGGACCCCTGAAGCTTTCTTT. The chain employs TRBV27 and TRBJ1-1; 8 nucleotides agree with TRBD1. V dropped 6 bases and J dropped 6; count of bases not matched to a gene: 18. The CDR3 has 17 residues. The germline V gene encodes CDR1 MNHEY and CDR2 SMNVEV (reference sequence).

Written as DNA, the CDR3 is TGTGCCAGCAGCCCCCGGGGGCAAGAGACCCAGTACTTC. It specifies CASSPRGQETQYF. The rearrangement links TRBV5-5 to TRBJ2-5; a weak D match, TRBD2 (6 bases). The V end was cut by 4 bases, the J end by 2 bases, with 9 bases between. The CDR3 spans 13 residues. Germline V CDR1 and CDR2: SGHKS, YYEKEE (reference sequence).

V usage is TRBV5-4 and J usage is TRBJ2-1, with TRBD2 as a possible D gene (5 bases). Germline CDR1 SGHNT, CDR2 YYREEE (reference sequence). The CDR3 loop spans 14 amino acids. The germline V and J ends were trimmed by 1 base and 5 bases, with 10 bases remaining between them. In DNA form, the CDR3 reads TGTGCCAGCAGCTTGACTAGGGATAACAATGAGCAGTTCTTC. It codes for CASSLTRDNNEQFF.

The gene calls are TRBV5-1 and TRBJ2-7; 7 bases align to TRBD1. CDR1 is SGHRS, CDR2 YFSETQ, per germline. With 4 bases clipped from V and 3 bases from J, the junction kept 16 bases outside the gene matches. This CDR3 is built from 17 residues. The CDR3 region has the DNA TGCGCCAGCAGCATTTTTCACGGGACAGCGGACGTCTACGAGCAGTACTTC. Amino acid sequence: CASSIFHGTADVYEQYF.

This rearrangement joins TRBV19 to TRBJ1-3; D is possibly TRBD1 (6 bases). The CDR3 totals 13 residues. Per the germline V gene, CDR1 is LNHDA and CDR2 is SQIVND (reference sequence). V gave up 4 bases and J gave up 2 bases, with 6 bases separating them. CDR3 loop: CASSRTAGNTIYF. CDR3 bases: TGTGCCAGTAGTAGGACAGCTGGAAACACCATATATTTT. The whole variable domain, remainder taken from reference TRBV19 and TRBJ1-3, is DGGITQSPKYLFRKEGQNVTLSCEQNLNHDAMYWYRQDPGQGLRLIYYSQIVNDFQKGDIAEGYSVSREKKESFPLTVTSAQKNPTAFYLCASSRTAGNTIYFGEGSWLTVV.

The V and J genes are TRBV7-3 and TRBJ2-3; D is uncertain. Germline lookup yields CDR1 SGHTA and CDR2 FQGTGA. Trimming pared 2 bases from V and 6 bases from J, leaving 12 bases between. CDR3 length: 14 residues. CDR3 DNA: TGTGCCAGCAGCTTAGGCCAGGTACACGATACGCAGTATTTT. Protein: CASSLGQVHDTQYF.

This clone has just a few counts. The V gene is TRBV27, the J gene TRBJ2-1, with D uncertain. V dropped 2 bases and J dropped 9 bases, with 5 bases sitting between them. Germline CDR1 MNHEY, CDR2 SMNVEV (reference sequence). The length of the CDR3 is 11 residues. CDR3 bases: TGTGCCAGCAGTTTAAACGGTGAGCAGTTCTTC. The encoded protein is CASSLNGEQFF.

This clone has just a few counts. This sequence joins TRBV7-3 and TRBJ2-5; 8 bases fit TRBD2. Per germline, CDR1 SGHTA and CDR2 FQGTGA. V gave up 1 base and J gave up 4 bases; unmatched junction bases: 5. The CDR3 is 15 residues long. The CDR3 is CASSLIGAGGETQYF. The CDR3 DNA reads TGTGCCAGCAGCTTAATAGGGGCGGGAGGAGAGACCCAGTACTTC.

CDR3 DNA: TGTGCCAGCAGCTTCGGTGGGGCGCTGAGGAATGAGCAGTTCTTC. Translating gives CASSFGGALRNEQFF. V and J are TRBV5-4 and TRBJ2-1; D possibly corresponds to TRBD1 (5 bases). V lost 2 bases to trimming and J lost 7 bases, with 16 bases between them. The CDR3 covers 15 residues. Per germline, CDR1 SGHNT and CDR2 YYREEE (reference sequence).